The 17 T cell receptor beta chains below were found in one sample sequenced in a study of blood T cell repertoires in COVID-19. Method: immunoSEQ multiplex PCR; TCRdb's copy keeps in-frame clones and lacks some. The sample shows over 70,000 clones, approximately 93% of them seen only once. Sequencing used peripheral blood. The receptors here all came from a man aged 45-65 years with COVID-19, enrolled during active disease.

The rearrangement uses TRBV11-3 and TRBJ1-1, with D possibly TRBD1 on 6 matching bases. This CDR3 has 12 residues. CDR1 is SGHNT, CDR2 YENEEA, per germline. V was clipped by 5 bases and J by 3 bases, with 7 bases between them. Here the CDR3 DNA reads TGTGCCAGCAGCGAGGGGGACACTGAAGCTTTCTTT. It translates to CASSEGDTEAFF.

The CDR3: CASSLMLAGDTQYF. The CDR3 region has the DNA TGCGCCAGCAGCTTGATGCTAGCGGGAGATACGCAGTATTTT. V and J are TRBV5-1 and TRBJ2-3; 8 bases are a match to TRBD2. CDR3 size: 14 residues. Looked up from germline, CDR1 is SGHRS and CDR2 is YFSETQ. The junction had 3 bases not matched to a gene; V was cut back by 1 base and J by 5 bases.

The V call is TRBV6-5, the J call TRBJ2-1; 8 positions agree with TRBD2. V gave up 4 bases and J gave up 5 bases; unmatched junction bases: 10. Germline V gene lookup returns CDR1 MNHEY and CDR2 SVGAGI. The CDR3 covers 16 residues. DNA of the CDR3: TGTGCCAGCAGTTGTTCCCCGGGACTAGAGAACAATGAGCAGTTCTTC. This translates into CASSCSPGLENNEQFF.

This chain links TRBV13 with TRBJ1-6; D remains ambiguous. Germline V gives CDR1 PRHDT, CDR2 FYEKMQ (reference sequence). The CDR3 has 12 residues. The germline V and J ends were trimmed by 0 bases and 13 bases, with 7 bases remaining between them. For the CDR3, the DNA is TGTGCCAGCAGCTTAGGGAGGGCCCCCCTCCACTTT. It yields the protein CASSLGRAPLHF.

The J gene is TRBJ2-1, the V gene TRBV29-1; 7 nucleotides match TRBD2. There are 16 residues in the CDR3. Germline V gene lookup returns CDR1 SQVTM and CDR2 ANQGSEA. Germline trimming cut 5 bases from V and 2 bases from J; bases unmatched to any gene: 12. The CDR3 here is CSVPLAESHPYNEQFF. The CDR3 nucleotides read TGCAGCGTTCCGCTAGCGGAAAGCCACCCCTACAATGAGCAGTTCTTC.

The table lists this clone with a count of one. The chain is built from TRBV28 and TRBJ1-6, with TRBD1 as a possible D gene (6 bases). Germline V gene lookup returns CDR1 MDHEN and CDR2 SYDVKM. The V end lost 11 bases, the J end lost 7 bases, and 15 bases lay between the germline ends. The CDR3 sequence is 13 residues long. The CDR3 here is CAVTRGGNSPLHF. The CDR3 nucleotides read TGTGCCGTGACCAGGGGTGGCAATTCACCCCTCCACTTT.

The J gene is TRBJ1-1, the V gene TRBV2, with unresolved D. CDR1 and CDR2 (germline): SNHLY, FYNNEI. The germline V and J ends were trimmed by 4 bases and 10 bases, with 10 bases remaining between them. There are 11 residues in the CDR3. The CDR3 loop is CASSGISGAFF. Here the CDR3 DNA reads TGTGCCAGCAGTGGGATAAGCGGAGCTTTCTTT. The whole variable domain, remainder taken from reference TRBV2 and TRBJ1-1, is EPEVTQTPSHQVTQMGQEVILRCVPISNHLYFYWYRQILGQKVEFLVSFYNNEISEKSEIFDDQFSVERPDGSNFTLKIRSTKLEDSAMYFCASSGISGAFFGQGTRLTVV.

This sequence joins TRBV15 and TRBJ2-3; TRBD1 matches at 11 bases. J was trimmed by 3 bases and V by 9 bases; bases with no gene match: 8. Looked up from germline, CDR1 is LNHNV and CDR2 is YYDKDF (reference sequence). The CDR3 length is 15 residues. CDR3 nucleotides: TGTGCCACTGAACGGGGACAGGGGGATACAGATACGCAGTATTTT. This sequence encodes CATERGQGDTDTQYF.

The CDR3 DNA reads TGTGCCAGCAGCTTGGACCGTGGGACAGGGAATGAGCAGTTCTTC. Protein product: CASSLDRGTGNEQFF. The chain has TRBV5-5 and TRBJ2-1, with 9 bases matching TRBD1. Trimming cost V 0 bases and J 7 bases; bases outside gene matches: 5. Germline CDR1 and CDR2: SGHKS and YYEKEE (reference sequence). The CDR3 contains 15 residues.

V gene TRBV28 combines with J gene TRBJ1-4, with TRBD1 matching 12 bases. After removal of 6 bases from V and 7 bases from J, the junction contained 18 bases not matched to a gene. CDR3 length: 19 residues. Germline values: CDR1 MDHEN, CDR2 SYDVKM. The CDR3 DNA reads as TGTGCCAGCAGGCAAGACTTGGGACAGGGGGCGAGGTTAAGTGAAAAACTGTTTTTT. Amino acids: CASRQDLGQGARLSEKLFF.

This chain uses TRBV6-5 with TRBJ1-2; D is unclear. Germline assignment: CDR1 MNHEY and CDR2 SVGAGI. V shed 6 bases and J shed 4 bases, with 18 bases lying between them. The CDR3 covers 15 residues. This CDR3 reads CASSLPPAESYGYTF. The CDR3 DNA reads TGTGCCAGCAGCCTCCCCCCCGCGGAGAGCTATGGCTACACCTTC.

The chain is built from TRBV2 and TRBJ1-2; no clear D gene. The CDR3 is 12 residues long. Looked up from germline, CDR1 is SNHLY and CDR2 is FYNNEI. V was cut by 2 bases and J by 5 bases, with 6 bases left in between. The CDR3 DNA follows: TGTGCCAGCAGTGAACGCGGGTATGGCTACACCTTC. It specifies CASSERGYGYTF. The full variable domain, its missing parts supplied by reference TRBV2 and TRBJ1-2, is EPEVTQTPSHQVTQMGQEVILRCVPISNHLYFYWYRQILGQKVEFLVSFYNNEISEKSEIFDDQFSVERPDGSNFTLKIRSTKLEDSAMYFCASSERGYGYTFGSGTRLTVV.

The rearrangement uses TRBV6-2 or TRBV6-3 and TRBJ2-1; 8 positions match TRBD2. The CDR3 loop spans 16 amino acids. V dropped 5 bases and J dropped 2; count of bases not matched to a gene: 8. Germline CDR1 is MNHEY and CDR2 is SVGEGT. This CDR3 reads CASSINSGATYNEQFF. The CDR3 DNA is TGTGCCAGCAGTATTAATAGCGGGGCAACCTACAATGAGCAGTTCTTC.

The chain recombines TRBV5-1 with TRBJ2-5, with TRBD2 identical over 9 bases. This CDR3 spans 16 amino acids. CDR1 and CDR2 (germline): SGHRS, YFSETQ. V lost 0 bases and J lost 4; bases outside the gene matches: 7. The DNA for the CDR3 is TGCGCCAGCAGCTTGGATGTAGCGGGAGCTTCAGAGACCCAGTACTTC. Its protein product is CASSLDVAGASETQYF.

The gene calls are TRBV11-2 and TRBJ2-3, with a tentative D call TRBD2 (5 bases). The germline CDR1 and CDR2 sequences are SGHAT and FQNNGV. Trimming left V 4 bases short and J 2 bases short, with 19 bases between. The CDR3 spans 17 residues. CDR3 region: CASSSLRWGETTDTQYF. CDR3 nucleotides: TGTGCCAGCAGCTCCCTCCGGTGGGGAGAGACCACAGATACGCAGTATTTT.

This clone has just a few counts. The genes are TRBV7-2 and TRBJ1-4; D is uncertain. Germline V gives CDR1 SGHTA, CDR2 FQGNSA. The ends were cut back, 1 base at V and 11 bases at J, with 20 bases in the middle. This CDR3 has 16 amino acids. CDR3 coding DNA: TGTGCCAGCAGCTTAGAGCCACTTGCAGGAGGTGGGAAACTGTTTTTT. Translating it yields CASSLEPLAGGGKLFF.

The chain joins TRBV29-1 to TRBJ1-1; 7 bases are a match to TRBD1. V shed 5 bases and J 4 bases; nucleotides not matched to a gene: 4. The CDR3 totals 12 residues. Germline V gives CDR1 SQVTM, CDR2 ANQGSEA. DNA for the CDR3: TGCAGCGTTAATCAGGGGGGCACTGAAGCTTTCTTT. Protein product: CSVNQGGTEAFF.